These 26 T cell receptor beta chains share one sample of origin, sequenced in a study of blood T cell repertoires in COVID-19 (dated by TCRdb to the early 2020s). The receptor library was made with the immunoSEQ multiplex PCR assay. As stored in TCRdb, this immuneACCESS dataset retains in-frame rearrangements with V and J assigned. A fraction of the clones does not appear; measured against another copy, unresolved V genes explain less than half of the discrepancy, and the remainder lacks a known reason. This sample gives tens of thousands of clones in total; around 85% of them show up just once. Approximately 15% of the sample rests with the top ten. The sample comprised peripheral blood. The receptors originated from a woman of 80 years or more with active or convalescent COVID-19.

The V call is TRBV12-3 or TRBV12-4, the J call TRBJ1-2; D remains unclear. Trimming stripped 3 bases from V and 4 bases from J, with 6 bases between. CDR3 size: 12 residues. In DNA form, the CDR3 reads TGTGCCAGCAGTTTTGGAGTCTATGGCTACACCTTC. Its protein product is CASSFGVYGYTF.

The chain combines TRBV5-1 with TRBJ2-3, with D tentatively TRBD1 (5 bases). Deletions cut 5 bases from V and 3 bases from J, with 13 bases between. Germline-derived CDR1 and CDR2 are SGHRS and YFSETQ. This CDR3 is built from 14 residues. Here the CDR3 reads CASSQGGETDTQYF. CDR3 coding DNA: TGCGCCAGCAGTCAGGGTGGGGAAACAGATACGCAGTATTTT.

The CDR3 coding sequence is TGTGCCAGCAGCCCCCGGACTAGCGGGACGACCGGGGAGCTGTTTTTT. Amino acids: CASSPRTSGTTGELFF. The chain is built from TRBV2 and TRBJ2-2; 12 nucleotides line up with TRBD2. CDR1 and CDR2 from the germline V gene are SNHLY and FYNNEI. The junction had 7 bases not matched to a gene; V was cut back by 6 bases and J by 5 bases. This CDR3 region has 16 residues.

DNA for the CDR3: TGTGCCAGCCAAAGCGAAAACAATGAGCAGTTCTTC. Protein product: CASQSENNEQFF. The chain combines TRBV11-2 with TRBJ2-1; D unclear. The CDR3 consists of 12 residues. V was shortened by 8 bases and J by 5 bases, with 10 bases between the two germline ends. Germline values: CDR1 SGHAT, CDR2 FQNNGV.

This chain uses TRBV9 with TRBJ1-6; D may be TRBD1 (5 bases). V dropped 2 bases and J dropped 4 bases, with 7 bases sitting between them. Germline V gene lookup returns CDR1 SGDLS and CDR2 YYNGEE. The CDR3 sequence is 14 residues long. CDR3 amino acids: CASSVQGYNSPLHF. CDR3 bases: TGTGCCAGCAGCGTCCAGGGTTATAATTCACCCCTCCACTTT.

The J gene is TRBJ2-3, the V gene TRBV19; TRBD2 might be the D (7 bases). Trimming left V 5 bases short and J 1 base short, with 13 bases between. The CDR3 is 15 residues long. The germline gives CDR1 LNHDA, CDR2 SQIVND (reference sequence). The CDR3 sequence is CASSEGGAGTDTQYF. The CDR3 coding sequence is TGTGCCAGTAGTGAAGGGGGGGCTGGCACAGATACGCAGTATTTT.

This clone was picked up a small number of times. The J gene is TRBJ2-7, the V gene TRBV9; D remains unclear. The CDR3 runs to 14 residues. From germline, CDR1 is SGDLS and CDR2 YYNGEE. V was trimmed by 4 bases and J by 5 bases, leaving 16 bases between them. The DNA for the CDR3 is TGTGCCAGCAGCACCCGCCCCCACCTAGACGAGCAGTACTTC. Amino acid sequence: CASSTRPHLDEQYF.

The J gene is TRBJ2-5, the V gene TRBV27; 9 bases agree with TRBD2. V was pared by 6 bases and J by 6 bases, with 14 bases of the junction left unmatched. CDR1 and CDR2 from the germline V gene are MNHEY and SMNVEV (reference sequence). This CDR3 has 16 amino acids. The CDR3 loop is CASSPHIAGVAQTQYF. In nucleotides, the CDR3 is TGTGCCAGCAGCCCCCATATAGCGGGAGTGGCCCAGACCCAGTACTTC.

This chain links TRBV6-5 with TRBJ2-5, with a tentative D call TRBD1 (5 bases). Trimming cost V 6 bases and J 4 bases, with 9 bases left between them. From germline, CDR1 is MNHEY and CDR2 SVGAGI. CDR3 size: 12 residues. CDR3 DNA sequence: TGTGCCAGCAGCGAGCAGGGAGAGACCCAGTACTTC. Its protein product is CASSEQGETQYF.

Only one count was recorded for this clone. This chain joins TRBV19 and TRBJ1-2, with D unresolved. CDR1 is LNHDA, CDR2 SQIVND, per germline (reference sequence). V lost 8 bases and J lost 4, with 5 bases in between. The CDR3 totals 10 residues. Written as DNA, the CDR3 is TGTGCCAGTGAGGGCTATGGCTACACCTTC. It yields the protein CASEGYGYTF.

The chain employs TRBV30 and TRBJ2-2; a possible D gene is TRBD1 (5 bases). The V gene lost 2 bases and the J gene lost 6 bases, with 10 bases spanning the gap. Germline V gene sequence: CDR1 GTSNPN, CDR2 SVGIG (reference sequence). The CDR3 is 13 residues long. The CDR3 DNA follows: TGTGCCTGGAGTACTCAGGGTTCCGGGGAGCTGTTTTTT. Its protein is CAWSTQGSGELFF.

This clone was detected only a few times. The V gene is TRBV5-6, the J gene TRBJ1-6, with 9 bases that match TRBD1. Losses at the gene ends were 4 bases for V and 6 bases for J; bases not matched to a gene: 8. Per the germline V gene, CDR1 is SGHDT and CDR2 is YYEEEE. The length of the CDR3 is 16 residues. The CDR3 protein is CASSLGQGSANSPLHF. CDR3 nucleotide sequence: TGTGCCAGCAGCCTAGGACAGGGGTCCGCTAATTCACCCCTCCACTTT.

In its sample, this clone was seen once. The rearrangement links TRBV3-1 (or the pseudogene TRBV3-2) to TRBJ2-3; TRBD2 matches 8 bases. The CDR3 has 17 residues. Germline V gene lookup returns CDR1 LGHDT and CDR2 YNNKEL (reference sequence). Trimming took 3 bases from V and 2 from J; bases not matched to a gene: 10. The CDR3 spells CASSQEWASGLTDTQYF. The CDR3 coding sequence is TGTGCCAGCAGCCAGGAATGGGCTAGCGGGCTCACAGATACGCAGTATTTT.

The rearrangement uses TRBV4-2 and TRBJ1-4, with D maybe TRBD1 (5 bases). This CDR3 comprises 15 residues. The germline gives CDR1 LGHNA, CDR2 YNFKEQ. V was clipped by 4 bases and J by 4 bases, with 13 bases between them. For the CDR3, the DNA is TGTGCCAGCAGCCCCCGGGACTTATATAATGAAAAACTGTTTTTT. Translating it yields CASSPRDLYNEKLFF.

The chain couples TRBV29-1 to TRBJ1-2; 8 nucleotides match TRBD1. Germline assignment: CDR1 SQVTM and CDR2 ANQGSEA. CDR3 length equals 13 residues. The V and J ends lost 5 bases and 4 bases, in that order; junction bases with no gene match: 6. DNA of the CDR3: TGCAGCGTTCCCGGACAGGGTGGCTATGGCTACACCTTC. It codes for CSVPGQGGYGYTF.

The chain uses TRBV19 and TRBJ1-2; tentatively, D is TRBD1 (5 bases). Trimming left V 2 bases short and J 1 base short, with 8 bases between. The CDR3 is 14 residues long. CDR1 is LNHDA, CDR2 SQIVND, per germline (reference sequence). This chain's CDR3 is CASSIRGSNYGYTF. The CDR3 nucleotides read TGTGCCAGTAGTATAAGGGGCAGTAACTATGGCTACACCTTC.

The chain recombines TRBV19 with TRBJ2-5, with D unresolved. With 6 bases removed from V and 2 bases from J, the gap between germline ends came to 16 bases. Germline V gene data show CDR1 as LNHDA and CDR2 as SQIVND (reference sequence). The CDR3 is made up of 15 amino acids. The CDR3 sequence: CASSHRPTVQETQYF. Written as DNA, the CDR3 is TGTGCCAGTAGCCACCGCCCCACGGTACAAGAGACCCAGTACTTC. The full variable domain, with the rest looked up from reference TRBV19 and TRBJ2-5, is DGGITQSPKYLFRKEGQNVTLSCEQNLNHDAMYWYRQDPGQGLRLIYYSQIVNDFQKGDIAEGYSVSREKKESFPLTVTSAQKNPTAFYLCASSHRPTVQETQYFGPGTRLLVL.

This clone showed up just once. This chain joins TRBV29-1 and TRBJ2-3; a possible D gene is TRBD2 (6 bases). Germline-derived CDR1 and CDR2 are SQVTM and ANQGSEA. V was pared by 6 bases and J by 2 bases, with 21 bases between. The CDR3 has 16 amino acids. The CDR3 is CSVDAGWGLLTDTQYF. In DNA, the CDR3 is TGCAGCGTGGACGCGGGATGGGGACTTCTCACAGATACGCAGTATTTT.

The chain uses TRBV27 and TRBJ1-2; unclear D gene. This CDR3 region has 12 residues. Germline CDR1 and CDR2: MNHEY and SMNVEV (reference sequence). Trimming removed 6 bases from V and 1 base from J, with 6 bases in between. As DNA, the CDR3 is TGTGCCAGCAGGGGCAATAACTATGGCTACACCTTC. This encodes CASRGNNYGYTF.

This chain joins TRBV4-2 and TRBJ1-1; no clear D gene. The germline CDR1 and CDR2 sequences are LGHNA and YNFKEQ. V was trimmed by 3 bases and J by 11 bases, leaving 16 bases between them. CDR3 length: 13 residues. The CDR3 spells CASSQSGLPAAFF. The CDR3 nucleotides are TGTGCCAGCAGCCAGTCAGGCCTCCCGGCGGCTTTCTTT.

This chain links TRBV9 with TRBJ1-2; possibly TRBD1 for D (6 bases). CDR3 length: 14 amino acids. The germline gives CDR1 SGDLS, CDR2 YYNGEE. The V gene lost 3 bases and the J gene lost 3 bases, with 12 bases spanning the gap. The chain's CDR3 is CASSGYRVYYGYTF. For the CDR3, the DNA is TGTGCCAGCAGCGGATACAGGGTCTACTATGGCTACACCTTC.

The chain carries TRBV28 and TRBJ2-3; D remains ambiguous. The CDR3 runs to 12 residues. Germline loops: CDR1 MDHEN, CDR2 SYDVKM. The V end was cut by 6 bases, the J end by 0 bases, with 4 bases between. The CDR3 sequence is CASRTSTDTQYF. The CDR3 DNA sequence: TGTGCCAGCAGAACTAGCACAGATACGCAGTATTTT.

The chain couples TRBV30 to TRBJ1-2; D uncertain. CDR3 length: 13 amino acids. Germline V lookup: CDR1 GTSNPN, CDR2 SVGIG (reference sequence). Trimming removed 0 bases at V and 6 bases at J, with 11 bases between. The CDR3 sequence: CAWSVAVLDGYTF. Here the CDR3 DNA reads TGTGCCTGGAGTGTTGCAGTGTTGGATGGCTACACCTTC.

The chain recombines TRBV5-4 with TRBJ2-3; 13 nucleotides align to TRBD2. The germline CDR1 and CDR2 sequences are SGHNT and YYREEE (reference sequence). V gave up 4 bases and J gave up 0 bases; unmatched junction bases: 8. The CDR3 contains 18 residues. The CDR3 protein is CASSATSGRASSTDTQYF. CDR3 DNA sequence: TGTGCCAGCAGCGCTACTAGCGGGAGGGCCTCGAGCACAGATACGCAGTATTTT.

The V gene is TRBV6-1, the J gene TRBJ1-2; 8 bases match TRBD1. The CDR3 runs 13 residues. Looked up from germline, CDR1 is MNHNS and CDR2 is SASEGT. V lost 3 bases and J lost 5; bases outside the gene matches: 2. The CDR3: CASSERQGYGYTF. In DNA, the CDR3 is TGTGCCAGCAGTGAGAGACAGGGGTATGGCTACACCTTC.

This chain connects TRBV21-1 to TRBJ2-1; TRBD2, the D gene given by the table, was not confirmed from the DNA. TRBV21-1 is labeled a pseudogene. CDR3 length equals 15 residues. In DNA form, the CDR3 reads TGTGCCAGCAGCTTAGCGGGGTTACCCTACAATGAGCAGTTCTTC. Protein: CASSLAGLPYNEQFF.